This TCR beta chain originates from a study of T and B cells in COVID-19 patients. Whole-study context: Most recovered patients had mild to moderate COVID-19 treated as outpatients. Critical illness requiring mechanical ventilation or extracorporeal membrane oxygenation affected 12 of 20 active-infection patients.

In this sample, this clonotype turned up a few times. BIOMED2 TRB-A/B primer pools were used in multiplex TRB PCR. MiXCR, applied by TCRdb to the multiplex PCR reads, yields one record per CDR3 protein. The sample has approximately 15,000 distinct CDR3 sequences, 25% to 30% seen once. Each TRB amplification used about 250-550 ng of genomic DNA from blood. Between the trimmed V and J ends, which lost 3 bases and 4 bases, there was a span of 9 bases. Germline V gene lookup returns CDR1 MNHEY and CDR2 SVGEGT. The CDR3 contains 13 residues. The TCR sequence derives from a human donor who had recovered from COVID-19. V is TRBV6-2 or TRBV6-3 and J is TRBJ2-5, with D perhaps TRBD2 (5 bases). Source material: blood. CDR3 in amino acids: CASSYSGIETQYF. The CDR3, as DNA: TGTGCCAGCAGTTATTCCGGGATAGAGACCCAGTACTTC.